The 22 T cell receptor beta chains reported below all come from one sample, sequenced in a study of T cells in Graves' hyperthyroidism and ophthalmopathy. RNA transcripts were the template for amplifying TCR beta CDR3 regions. When the TCR CDR3 underwent first-round RT-PCR, the HTBI primer set was used. A single record per CDR3 protein comes from TCRdb applying MiXCR to the multiplex PCR reads. The sample includes about 270,000 distinct CDR3 sequences, approximately 14% of them seen just once. Sequenced sample: blood. The origin of the receptors is a woman in her 50s with Graves' hyperthyroidism that later progressed to Graves' ophthalmopathy.

This clonotype was observed a handful of times. The chain has TRBV7-2 and TRBJ1-2, with a weak D call TRBD1 (6 bases). CDR1 and CDR2 from the germline V gene are SGHTA and FQGNSA. This CDR3 spans 15 amino acids. Between the trimmed V and J ends, which lost 8 bases and 4 bases, there was a span of 20 bases. The CDR3, as DNA: TGTGCCAGCGCGCGAGTGGGGGCGGCGGTCTATGGCTACACCTTC. Translating it yields CASARVGAAVYGYTF.

The V call is TRBV20-1, the J call TRBJ2-3; TRBD2 aligns across 16 bases. The V gene's germline CDR1 is DFQATT and CDR2 SNEGSKA (reference sequence). Trimming took 2 bases from V and 5 from J; bases not matched to a gene: 4. The CDR3 extends over 16 amino acids. CDR3 nucleotide sequence: TGCAGTGCTAGACCGGGACTAGCGGGAGGGCAAGATACGCAGTATTTT. Translation gives CSARPGLAGGQDTQYF.

This clonotype was picked up many times. This rearrangement joins TRBV3-1 to TRBJ2-3, with D maybe TRBD2 (5 bases). From germline, CDR1 is LGHDT and CDR2 YNNKEL (reference sequence). Trimming stripped 4 bases from V and 2 bases from J, with 10 bases between. The CDR3 is 14 residues long. The CDR3 sequence is CASSPQRNTDTQYF. The CDR3 DNA reads as TGTGCCAGCAGCCCCCAGCGGAACACAGATACGCAGTATTTT.

This chain uses TRBV11-3 with TRBJ2-1; no clear D. Germline CDR1 SGHNT, CDR2 YENEEA. The CDR3 has 14 residues. The V end lost 5 bases, the J end lost 2 bases, and 10 bases lay between the germline ends. The CDR3 DNA reads TGTGCCAGCAGCACTCGCGGACCCTACAATGAGCAGTTCTTC. The encoded protein is CASSTRGPYNEQFF.

The DNA of the CDR3 is TGTGCCAGCAGCCTCTCCACTAGAATTGGCTACAATGAGCAGTTCTTC. Protein product: CASSLSTRIGYNEQFF. J is TRBJ2-1 and V is TRBV9; D may be TRBD2 (5 bases). The germline V gene encodes CDR1 SGDLS and CDR2 YYNGEE. Trimming removed 4 bases from V and 3 bases from J, with 17 bases in between. The CDR3 totals 16 residues. Filled out from reference TRBV9 and TRBJ2-1, the complete variable domain reads DSGVTQTPKHLITATGQRVTLRCSPRSGDLSVYWYQQSLDQGLQFLIQYYNGEERAKGNILERFSAQQFPDLHSELNLSSLELGDSALYFCASSLSTRIGYNEQFFGPGTRLTVL.

This clonotype was recorded at least ten times. This rearrangement joins TRBV20-1 to TRBJ1-1; no firm D call. With 3 bases removed from V and 1 base from J, the gap between germline ends came to 9 bases. The CDR3 is 13 amino acids. The germline V gene has CDR1 DFQATT and CDR2 SNEGSKA (reference sequence). In DNA, the CDR3 is TGCAGTGCTAGGGCCTTACAGAACACTGAAGCTTTCTTT. It is translated as CSARALQNTEAFF.

The chain couples TRBV2 to TRBJ2-7; D not resolved. The V gene's germline CDR1 is SNHLY and CDR2 FYNNEI. V was cut by 5 bases and J by 9 bases, with 11 bases left in between. The CDR3 runs 11 residues. This CDR3 reads CASSFPDGQYF. CDR3 nucleotides: TGTGCCAGCAGTTTCCCGGACGGGCAGTACTTC.

This clonotype has ten or more counts. The CDR3 nucleotides are TGTGCCAGCAGTGAGTCGACAGGGGCCATCTACGAGCAGTACTTC. It codes for CASSESTGAIYEQYF. The genes are TRBV9 and TRBJ2-7; TRBD1 matches 8 bases. Germline-derived CDR1 and CDR2 are SGDLS and YYNGEE. This CDR3 has 15 amino acids. V was clipped by 5 bases and J by 3 bases; unmatched bases: 10.

This clonotype showed up many times. The CDR3 is CASRSIDFIGYEQYF. DNA for the CDR3: TGTGCCAGCAGATCTATCGATTTTATAGGGTACGAGCAGTACTTC. The genes are TRBV7-9 and TRBJ2-7; no clear D. In germline, CDR1 is SEHNR, CDR2 FQNEAQ (reference sequence). The V gene lost 6 bases and the J gene lost 4 bases, with 19 bases spanning the gap. There are 15 residues in the CDR3.

This clonotype was recorded many times. The chain employs TRBV20-1 and TRBJ2-7; D remains ambiguous. Germline CDR1 is DFQATT and CDR2 is SNEGSKA (reference sequence). The V end lost 4 bases, the J end lost 4 bases, and 8 bases lay between the germline ends. The CDR3 is made up of 11 amino acids. The CDR3 is CSAIFGYEQYF. The CDR3 bases are TGCAGTGCTATATTCGGTTACGAGCAGTACTTC.

This clonotype has at least ten counts. The chain couples TRBV5-1 to TRBJ2-2, with a weak D call TRBD2 (5 bases). The germline V gene encodes CDR1 SGHRS and CDR2 YFSETQ. Trimming left V 4 bases short and J 1 base short, with 8 bases between. The CDR3 has 14 amino acids. The CDR3: CASSTGLNTGELFF. CDR3 in DNA: TGCGCCAGCAGCACCGGACTGAACACCGGGGAGCTGTTTTTT.

The chain is built from TRBV28 and TRBJ1-1; D is possibly TRBD1 (6 bases). V dropped 5 bases and J dropped 8 bases, with 15 bases sitting between them. The CDR3 extends over 13 amino acids. The germline CDR1 and CDR2 sequences are MDHEN and SYDVKM. The CDR3 sequence: CASSPPGGREAFF. CDR3 DNA sequence: TGTGCCAGCAGTCCCCCTGGGGGCCGGGAAGCTTTCTTT.

This chain uses TRBV9 with TRBJ2-4; 7 bases fit TRBD2. V shed 0 bases and J 3 bases; nucleotides not matched to a gene: 3. Germline CDR1 SGDLS, CDR2 YYNGEE. This CDR3 is 15 amino acids long. CDR3 in DNA: TGTGCCAGCAGCGTAGGCGGGGGTGGCAAAAACATTCAGTACTTC. Its protein is CASSVGGGGKNIQYF. Filled out from reference TRBV9 and TRBJ2-4, the complete variable domain reads DSGVTQTPKHLITATGQRVTLRCSPRSGDLSVYWYQQSLDQGLQFLIQYYNGEERAKGNILERFSAQQFPDLHSELNLSSLELGDSALYFCASSVGGGGKNIQYFGAGTRLSVL.

This clonotype was observed a few times. CDR3 sequence reads: CASSVNLGQAGGLDEQFF. DNA of the CDR3: TGTGCCAGCAGCGTAAACTTAGGCCAAGCGGGAGGGCTCGATGAGCAGTTCTTC. The V gene is TRBV9, the J gene TRBJ2-1, with 10 bases fitting TRBD2. This CDR3 is built from 18 residues. V gave up 1 base and J gave up 8 bases; unmatched junction bases: 15. Germline V lookup: CDR1 SGDLS, CDR2 YYNGEE.

In this sample, this clonotype is medium-sized. V and J are TRBV28 and TRBJ2-3, with 10 bases aligning to TRBD1. Germline assignment: CDR1 MDHEN and CDR2 SYDVKM. Losses at the gene ends were 6 bases for V and 2 bases for J; bases not matched to a gene: 5. This CDR3 has 15 residues. CDR3 sequence: CASSYGTGDTDTQYF. The CDR3 coding sequence is TGTGCCAGCAGCTATGGGACAGGGGACACAGATACGCAGTATTTT.

In this sample, this clonotype turned up many times. The V gene is TRBV29-1, the J gene TRBJ1-1; no clear D. Trimming left V 4 bases short and J 8 bases short, with 8 bases between. CDR3 length: 10 residues. Germline V gene data show CDR1 as SQVTM and CDR2 as ANQGSEA. The CDR3 sequence is CSVAPGEAFF. The CDR3 DNA reads TGCAGCGTTGCTCCGGGGGAAGCTTTCTTT.

This clonotype was counted many times. The chain carries TRBV28 and TRBJ2-3; TRBD2 matches at 8 bases. The CDR3 has 16 amino acids. V lost 5 bases, J lost 1 base, and 8 bases stayed unmatched. Germline loops: CDR1 MDHEN, CDR2 SYDVKM. The CDR3: CASSLPSGYGTDTQYF. In nucleotides, the CDR3 is TGTGCCAGCAGTCTTCCTAGCGGGTATGGCACAGATACGCAGTATTTT. The full variable domain, completed using reference TRBV28 and TRBJ2-3, is DVKVTQSSRYLVKRTGEKVFLECVQDMDHENMFWYRQDPGLGLRLIYFSYDVKMKEKGDIPEGYSVSREKKERFSLILESASTNQTSMYLCASSLPSGYGTDTQYFGPGTRLTVL.

This clonotype showed up many times. The chain employs TRBV10-3 and TRBJ1-1; D is possibly TRBD1 (5 bases). The V gene lost 3 bases and the J gene lost 3 bases, with 8 bases spanning the gap. Germline V lookup: CDR1 ENHRY, CDR2 SYGVKD. The CDR3 runs to 13 residues. The chain's CDR3 is CAISEGAYTEAFF. The CDR3 region has the DNA TGTGCCATCAGTGAAGGGGCGTACACTGAAGCTTTCTTT.

The CDR3 nucleotides read TGCGCCAGCAGCTTCCTACAGGGGGCAAACACCGGGGAGCTGTTTTTT. Translated: CASSFLQGANTGELFF. This chain links TRBV5-1 with TRBJ2-2; 9 bases are shared with TRBD1. This CDR3 spans 16 amino acids. The V gene's germline CDR1 is SGHRS and CDR2 YFSETQ. J was trimmed by 2 bases and V by 2 bases; bases with no gene match: 4.

This clonotype appeared a few times. This rearrangement joins TRBV7-3 to TRBJ2-2; 11 positions agree with TRBD2. J lost 8 bases, V lost 5 bases, and 10 bases had no gene match. The CDR3 spans 16 residues. CDR1 and CDR2 (germline): SGHTA, FQGTGA. CDR3 sequence reads: CASSPTSGNSPGELFF. The DNA of the CDR3 is TGTGCCAGCAGCCCGACTAGCGGGAACAGCCCGGGGGAGCTGTTTTTT.

Ten or more counts support this clonotype. The genes are TRBV18 and TRBJ2-7; 8 positions match TRBD1. Per the germline V gene, CDR1 is KGHSH and CDR2 is LQKENI. This CDR3 comprises 15 residues. Trimming cost V 3 bases and J 2 bases; bases outside gene matches: 6. The CDR3 protein is CASSPFGQGPYEQYF. The CDR3, as DNA: TGTGCCAGCTCACCTTTTGGACAGGGTCCCTACGAGCAGTACTTC.

This clonotype was detected many times. The chain joins TRBV30 to TRBJ1-6; the D gene is possibly TRBD1 (6 bases). The CDR3 covers 16 residues. Germline V gene sequence: CDR1 GTSNPN, CDR2 SVGIG (reference sequence). Trimming shortened V by 2 bases and J by 8 bases, and 19 bases separated the two germline ends. CDR3 region: CAWSPLGGRGYSPLHF. CDR3 DNA sequence: TGTGCCTGGAGTCCACTAGGTGGCAGGGGATATTCACCCCTCCACTTT. Filled out from reference TRBV30 and TRBJ1-6, the complete variable domain reads SQTIHQWPATLVQPVGSPLSLECTVEGTSNPNLYWYRQAAGRGLQLLFYSVGIGQISSEVPQNLSASRPQDRQFILSSKKLLLSDSGFYLCAWSPLGGRGYSPLHFGNGTRLTVT.